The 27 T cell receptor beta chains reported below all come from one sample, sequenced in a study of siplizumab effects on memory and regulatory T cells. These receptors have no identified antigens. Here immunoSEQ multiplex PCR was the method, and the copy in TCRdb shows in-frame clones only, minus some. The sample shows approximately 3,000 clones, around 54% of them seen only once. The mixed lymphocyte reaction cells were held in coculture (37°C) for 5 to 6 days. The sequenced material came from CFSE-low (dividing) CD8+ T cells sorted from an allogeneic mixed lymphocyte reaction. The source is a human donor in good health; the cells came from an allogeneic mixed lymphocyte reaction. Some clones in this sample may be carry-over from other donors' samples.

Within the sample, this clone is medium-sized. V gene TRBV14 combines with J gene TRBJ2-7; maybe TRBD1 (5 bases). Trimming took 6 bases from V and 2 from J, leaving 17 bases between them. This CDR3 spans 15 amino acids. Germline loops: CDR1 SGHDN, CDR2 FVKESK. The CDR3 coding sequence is TGTGCCAGCAGTCCCCTCCCCCAGGGTACCTACGAGCAGTACTTC. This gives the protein CASSPLPQGTYEQYF.

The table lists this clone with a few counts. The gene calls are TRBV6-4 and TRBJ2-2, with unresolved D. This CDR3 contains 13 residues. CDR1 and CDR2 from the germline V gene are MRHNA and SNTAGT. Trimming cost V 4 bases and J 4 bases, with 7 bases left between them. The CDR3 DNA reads TGTGCCAGCAGTGTTGGTTTCACCGGGGAGCTGTTTTTT. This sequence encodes CASSVGFTGELFF.

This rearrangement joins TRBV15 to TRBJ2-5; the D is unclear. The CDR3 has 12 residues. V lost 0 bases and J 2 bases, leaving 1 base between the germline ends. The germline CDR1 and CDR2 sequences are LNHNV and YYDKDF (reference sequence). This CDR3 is CATSRDQETQYF. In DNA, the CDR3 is TGTGCCACCAGCAGAGATCAAGAGACCCAGTACTTC.

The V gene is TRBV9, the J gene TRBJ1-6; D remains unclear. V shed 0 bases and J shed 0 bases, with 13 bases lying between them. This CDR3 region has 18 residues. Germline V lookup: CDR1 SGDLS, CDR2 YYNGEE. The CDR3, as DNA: TGTGCCAGCAGCGTAGGAGTCCCAGTGAGCTCCTATAATTCACCCCTCCACTTT. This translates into CASSVGVPVSSYNSPLHF.

The CDR3: CASSYSNLVPYNEQFF. DNA for the CDR3: TGTGCCAGCAGTTACTCGAATCTAGTACCCTACAATGAGCAGTTCTTC. The rearrangement joins TRBV6-6 to TRBJ2-1; D gene unclear. The germline V gene has CDR1 MNHNY and CDR2 SVGAGI (reference sequence). Trimming removed 0 bases from V and 2 bases from J, with 11 bases in between. The CDR3 has 16 residues.

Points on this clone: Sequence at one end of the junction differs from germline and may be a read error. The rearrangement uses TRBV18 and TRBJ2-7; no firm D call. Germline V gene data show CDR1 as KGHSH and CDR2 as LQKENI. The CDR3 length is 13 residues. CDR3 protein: CASSPTHSYKQYF. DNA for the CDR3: TGTGCCAGCTCCCCCACCCACTCCTACAAGCAGTACTTC.

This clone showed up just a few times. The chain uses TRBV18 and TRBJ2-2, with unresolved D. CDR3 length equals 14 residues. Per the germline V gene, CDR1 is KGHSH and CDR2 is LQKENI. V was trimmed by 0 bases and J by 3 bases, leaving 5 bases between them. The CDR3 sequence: CASSPPGYTGELFF. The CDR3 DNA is TGTGCCAGCTCACCACCAGGGTACACCGGGGAGCTGTTTTTT.

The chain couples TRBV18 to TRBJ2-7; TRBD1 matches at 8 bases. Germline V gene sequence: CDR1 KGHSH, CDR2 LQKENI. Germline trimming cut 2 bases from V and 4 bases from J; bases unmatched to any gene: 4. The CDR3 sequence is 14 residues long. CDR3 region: CASSPGQGAYEQYF. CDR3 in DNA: TGTGCCAGCTCACCAGGGCAGGGGGCTTACGAGCAGTACTTC.

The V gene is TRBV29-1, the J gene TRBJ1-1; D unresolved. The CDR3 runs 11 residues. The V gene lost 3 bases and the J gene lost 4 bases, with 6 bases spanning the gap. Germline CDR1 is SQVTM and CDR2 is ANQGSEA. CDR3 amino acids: CSVDLGTEAFF. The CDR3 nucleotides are TGCAGCGTTGACCTGGGCACTGAAGCTTTCTTT.

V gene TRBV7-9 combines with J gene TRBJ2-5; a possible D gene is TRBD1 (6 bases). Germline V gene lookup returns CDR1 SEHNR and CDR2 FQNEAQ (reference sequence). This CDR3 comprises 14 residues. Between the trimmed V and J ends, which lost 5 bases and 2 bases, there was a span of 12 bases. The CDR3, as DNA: TGTGCCAGCAGCAACCGGGACACACAAGAGACCCAGTACTTC. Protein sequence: CASSNRDTQETQYF.

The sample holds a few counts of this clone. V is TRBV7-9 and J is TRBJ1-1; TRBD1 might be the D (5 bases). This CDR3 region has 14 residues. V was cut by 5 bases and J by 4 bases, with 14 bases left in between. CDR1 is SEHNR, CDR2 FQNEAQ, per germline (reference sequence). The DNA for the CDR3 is TGTGCCAGCAGCCCCCCCCGGGGGGGCACTGAAGCTTTCTTT. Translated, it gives CASSPPRGGTEAFF.

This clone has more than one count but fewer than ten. This CDR3 is CASSPLLAEHTGELFF. CDR3 DNA: TGTGCCAGCAGTCCCCTACTAGCGGAGCACACCGGGGAGCTGTTTTTT. The V and J genes are TRBV27 and TRBJ2-2; 8 positions match TRBD2. The J segment lost 3 bases and the V segment lost 5 bases, leaving 8 bases of the junction unmatched. The length of the CDR3 is 16 residues. Germline V CDR1 and CDR2: MNHEY, SMNVEV (reference sequence).

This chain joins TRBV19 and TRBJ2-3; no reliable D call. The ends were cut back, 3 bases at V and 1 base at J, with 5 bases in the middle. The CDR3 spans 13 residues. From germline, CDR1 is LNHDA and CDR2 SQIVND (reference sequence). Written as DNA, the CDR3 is TGTGCCAGTAGTATCTTGGGCACAGATACGCAGTATTTT. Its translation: CASSILGTDTQYF.

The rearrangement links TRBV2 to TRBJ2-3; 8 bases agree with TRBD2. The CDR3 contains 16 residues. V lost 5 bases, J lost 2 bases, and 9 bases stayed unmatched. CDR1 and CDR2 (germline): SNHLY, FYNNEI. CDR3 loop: CASSSILAEHTDTQYF. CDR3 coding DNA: TGTGCCAGCAGTTCGATACTAGCGGAACACACAGATACGCAGTATTTT.

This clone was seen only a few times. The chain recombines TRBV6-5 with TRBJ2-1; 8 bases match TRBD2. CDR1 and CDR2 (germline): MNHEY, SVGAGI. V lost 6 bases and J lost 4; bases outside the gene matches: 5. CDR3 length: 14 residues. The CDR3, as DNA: TGTGCCAGCAGCTTACTAGCGGAGTACAATGAGCAGTTCTTC. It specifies CASSLLAEYNEQFF.

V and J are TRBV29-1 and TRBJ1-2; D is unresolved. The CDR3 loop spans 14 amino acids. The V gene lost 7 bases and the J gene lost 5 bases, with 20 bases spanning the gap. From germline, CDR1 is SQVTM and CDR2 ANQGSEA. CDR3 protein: CSGADLVEGYGYTF. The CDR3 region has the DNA TGCAGCGGGGCGGACTTAGTGGAGGGATATGGCTACACCTTC.

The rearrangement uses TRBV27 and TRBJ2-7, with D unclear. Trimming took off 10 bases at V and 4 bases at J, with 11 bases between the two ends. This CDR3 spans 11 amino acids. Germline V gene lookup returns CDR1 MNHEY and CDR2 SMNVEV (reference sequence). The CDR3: CATGFGYEQYF. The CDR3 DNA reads TGTGCCACGGGCTTTGGGTACGAGCAGTACTTC.

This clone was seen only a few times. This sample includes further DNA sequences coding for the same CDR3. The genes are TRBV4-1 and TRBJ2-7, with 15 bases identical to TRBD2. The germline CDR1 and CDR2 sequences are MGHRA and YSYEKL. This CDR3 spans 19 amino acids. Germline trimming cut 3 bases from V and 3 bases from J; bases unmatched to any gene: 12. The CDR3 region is CASSHGSGLAGGKGYEQYF. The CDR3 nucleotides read TGCGCCAGCAGCCATGGATCGGGACTAGCGGGAGGAAAAGGCTACGAGCAGTACTTC.

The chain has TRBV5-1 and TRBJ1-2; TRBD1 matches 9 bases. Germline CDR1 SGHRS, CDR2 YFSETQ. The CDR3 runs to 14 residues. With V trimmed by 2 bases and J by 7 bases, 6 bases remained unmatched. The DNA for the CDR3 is TGCGCCAGCAGCTTCGCGACAGGGGGAGGTGGCTACACCTTC. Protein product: CASSFATGGGGYTF.

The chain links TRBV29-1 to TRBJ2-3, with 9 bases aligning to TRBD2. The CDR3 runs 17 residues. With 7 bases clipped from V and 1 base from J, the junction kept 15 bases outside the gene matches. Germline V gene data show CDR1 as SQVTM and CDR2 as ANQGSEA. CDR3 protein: CSAEGLAGVPRTDTQYF. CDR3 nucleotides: TGCAGCGCTGAGGGCTTAGCGGGAGTCCCCCGCACAGATACGCAGTATTTT.

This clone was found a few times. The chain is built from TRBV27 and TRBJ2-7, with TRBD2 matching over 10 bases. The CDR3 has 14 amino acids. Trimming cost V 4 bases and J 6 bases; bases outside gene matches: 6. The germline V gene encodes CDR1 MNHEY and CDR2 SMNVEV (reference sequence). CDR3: CASSWAPSGSEQYF. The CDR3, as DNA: TGTGCCAGCAGTTGGGCTCCTAGCGGGAGCGAGCAGTACTTC.

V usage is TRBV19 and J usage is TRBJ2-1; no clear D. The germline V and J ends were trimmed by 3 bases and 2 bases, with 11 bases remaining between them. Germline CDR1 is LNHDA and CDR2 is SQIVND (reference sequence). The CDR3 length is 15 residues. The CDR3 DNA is TGTGCCAGTAGTATTTCCTCAAACCCCTACAATGAGCAGTTCTTC. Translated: CASSISSNPYNEQFF.

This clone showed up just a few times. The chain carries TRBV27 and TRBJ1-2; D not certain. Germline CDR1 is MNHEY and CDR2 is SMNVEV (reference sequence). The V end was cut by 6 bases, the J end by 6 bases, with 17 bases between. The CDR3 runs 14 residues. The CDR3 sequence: CASSYIYGEDGYTF. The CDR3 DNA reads TGTGCCAGCAGCTATATTTACGGGGAGGATGGCTACACCTTC.

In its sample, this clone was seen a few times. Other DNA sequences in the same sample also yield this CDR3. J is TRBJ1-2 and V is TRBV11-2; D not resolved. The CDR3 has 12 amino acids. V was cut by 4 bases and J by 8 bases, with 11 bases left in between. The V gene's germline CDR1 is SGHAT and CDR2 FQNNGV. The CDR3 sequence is CASSYSLGGYTF. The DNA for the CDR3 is TGTGCCAGCAGCTACTCCCTGGGCGGCTACACCTTC.

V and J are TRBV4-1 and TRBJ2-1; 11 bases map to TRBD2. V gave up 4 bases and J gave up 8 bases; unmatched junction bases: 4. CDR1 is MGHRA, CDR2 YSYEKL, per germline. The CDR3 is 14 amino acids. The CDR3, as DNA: TGCGCCAGCAGCCTACTAGCGGGAGACGATGAGCAGTTCTTC. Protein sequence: CASSLLAGDDEQFF.

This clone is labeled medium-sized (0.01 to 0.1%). The CDR3 is CASSLGSGGFYEQYF. Here the CDR3 DNA reads TGTGCCAGCAGCTTAGGGTCAGGGGGCTTCTACGAGCAGTACTTC. V gene TRBV7-9 combines with J gene TRBJ2-7; 8 nucleotides align to TRBD1. Germline CDR1 is SEHNR and CDR2 is FQNEAQ (reference sequence). The CDR3 runs to 15 residues. V lost 1 base to trimming and J lost 3 bases; unmatched junction nucleotides: 5.

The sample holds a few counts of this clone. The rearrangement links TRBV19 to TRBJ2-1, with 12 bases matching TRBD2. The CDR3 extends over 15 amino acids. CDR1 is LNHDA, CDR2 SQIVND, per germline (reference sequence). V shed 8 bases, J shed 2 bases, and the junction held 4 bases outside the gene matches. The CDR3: CASRLAGVAYNEQFF. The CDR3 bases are TGTGCCAGTCGACTAGCGGGAGTGGCCTACAATGAGCAGTTCTTC.